This TCR beta chain was obtained from a study of blood T cell repertoires in COVID-19. The table came from immunoSEQ multiplex PCR; TCRdb's copy has only in-frame clones and leaves some out. The sample lists approximately 180,000 clones; approximately 83% were seen once. The V gene's germline CDR1 is LNHDA and CDR2 SQIVND (reference sequence). The CDR3 is 14 amino acids. J gave up 7 bases and V 6 bases, and 4 bases lay outside the gene matches. V gene TRBV19 combines with J gene TRBJ1-4, with 11 bases identical to TRBD1. The sequencing input was peripheral blood. The TCR was taken from a man aged 55 to 70 with acute or convalescent COVID-19. In nucleotides, the CDR3 is TGTGCCAGTAGCGGACAGGGGGCAGGTGAAAAACTGTTTTTT. Its protein is CASSGQGAGEKLFF.